Following are 12 T cell receptor beta chains from one sample sequenced in a study of blood T cell repertoires in COVID-19. Repertoires were generated with immunoSEQ multiplex PCR, while TCRdb's copy carries only in-frame clones and drops some. The sample carries some 100,000 clones, about 85% recorded once. Sequenced input: peripheral blood. These receptor sequences come from a human donor in a cohort sampled during active COVID-19.

The chain uses TRBV10-3 and TRBJ1-1, with 7 bases matching TRBD1. This CDR3 region has 13 residues. The germline gives CDR1 ENHRY, CDR2 SYGVKD. Trimming cost V 6 bases and J 4 bases; bases outside gene matches: 5. This CDR3 is CAIRGTATTEAFF. For the CDR3, the DNA is TGTGCCATCAGGGGGACAGCAACCACTGAAGCTTTCTTT.

The J gene is TRBJ1-5, the V gene TRBV12-3 or TRBV12-4; D gene ambiguous. The CDR3 sequence is 13 residues long. With 8 bases removed from V and 1 base from J, the gap between germline ends came to 9 bases. CDR3 in amino acids: CASFAGSNQPQHF. The CDR3 DNA reads as TGTGCCAGCTTCGCGGGCAGCAATCAGCCCCAGCATTTT.

CDR3 loop: CASSFGQGVNSPLHF. The CDR3 nucleotides read TGTGCCAGCAGTTTTGGACAGGGGGTAAATTCACCCCTCCACTTT. The chain couples TRBV27 to TRBJ1-6, with TRBD1 matching over 10 bases. The CDR3 consists of 15 residues. V was pared by 3 bases and J by 7 bases, with 3 bases of the junction left unmatched. CDR1 and CDR2 (germline): MNHEY, SMNVEV (reference sequence).

The chain joins TRBV6-1 to TRBJ1-1; TRBD1 agrees at 12 bases. From germline, CDR1 is MNHNS and CDR2 SASEGT. V trimming: 3 bases; J trimming: 5 bases; junction bases outside the gene matches: 7. CDR3 length: 16 residues. CDR3 DNA: TGTGCCAGCAGTGATGCCGGGACAGGGGGCGCGACTGAAGCTTTCTTT. This translates into CASSDAGTGGATEAFF.

The chain employs TRBV4-1 and TRBJ2-7; D is ambiguous. The CDR3 has 15 residues. The germline V gene encodes CDR1 MGHRA and CDR2 YSYEKL. The V end was cut by 5 bases, the J end by 3 bases, with 17 bases between. The CDR3 DNA reads TGCGCCAGCAGCGCTCGTAATTCCAGGTACTACGAGCAGTACTTC. Translated: CASSARNSRYYEQYF.

The table lists this clone with a few counts. The rearrangement links TRBV12-3 or TRBV12-4 to TRBJ1-1; no clear D. The CDR3 is made up of 13 amino acids. V lost 0 bases to trimming and J lost 5 bases, with 7 bases between them. The CDR3 reads CASSLAPETEAFF. In DNA form, the CDR3 reads TGTGCCAGCAGTTTAGCGCCGGAGACTGAAGCTTTCTTT.

The chain combines TRBV6-5 with TRBJ2-7; tentatively, D is TRBD1 (5 bases). V was trimmed by 2 bases and J by 1 base, leaving 9 bases between them. Germline V gene data show CDR1 as MNHEY and CDR2 as SVGAGI. CDR3 length: 14 amino acids. CDR3 loop: CASSYQGLSYEQYF. As DNA, the CDR3 is TGTGCCAGCAGTTACCAGGGTTTATCCTACGAGCAGTACTTC.

The chain combines TRBV5-1 with TRBJ1-1; the D gene is possibly TRBD1 (6 bases). Germline CDR1 is SGHRS and CDR2 is YFSETQ. Trimming removed 4 bases at V and 4 bases at J, with 14 bases between. This CDR3 is built from 14 residues. As DNA, the CDR3 is TGCGCCAGCAGCACACCGACAGGTCTCACTGAAGCTTTCTTT. It translates to CASSTPTGLTEAFF.

The gene calls are TRBV7-9 and TRBJ1-4; D possibly corresponds to TRBD1 (6 bases). With 2 bases removed from V and 1 base from J, the gap between germline ends came to 8 bases. The CDR3 extends over 15 amino acids. CDR1 and CDR2 from the germline V gene are SEHNR and FQNEAQ (reference sequence). The CDR3, as DNA: TGTGCCAGCAGCTTATCAGGGGAAACTAATGAAAAACTGTTTTTT. This sequence encodes CASSLSGETNEKLFF.

The J gene is TRBJ2-3, the V gene TRBV19; D is possibly TRBD2 (6 bases). Germline CDR1 LNHDA, CDR2 SQIVND (reference sequence). This CDR3 is 14 amino acids long. Trimming pared 6 bases from V and 7 bases from J, leaving 17 bases between. The CDR3 reads CASSPGLAGYTQYF. In DNA form, the CDR3 reads TGTGCCAGTAGCCCGGGACTGGCGGGATATACGCAGTATTTT.

This clone was seen just once. CDR3 protein: CASSLIRGGNTEAFF. CDR3 sequence (DNA): TGTGCCAGCAGCTTAATCCGTGGGGGCAACACTGAAGCTTTCTTT. This sequence joins TRBV7-8 and TRBJ1-1, with D perhaps matching TRBD1 (6 bases). Trimming cost V 2 bases and J 2 bases, with 12 bases left between them. CDR3 length: 15 residues. The V gene's germline CDR1 is SGHVS and CDR2 FQNEAQ.

This chain links TRBV9 with TRBJ2-5; 7 bases map to TRBD2. J gave up 0 bases and V 4 bases, and 15 bases lay outside the gene matches. The CDR3 runs 18 residues. Looked up from germline, CDR1 is SGDLS and CDR2 is YYNGEE. CDR3 sequence (DNA): TGTGCCAGCAGCCCCCAGGCTATCGGAGCGGGGTACCAAGAGACCCAGTACTTC. Translated: CASSPQAIGAGYQETQYF.